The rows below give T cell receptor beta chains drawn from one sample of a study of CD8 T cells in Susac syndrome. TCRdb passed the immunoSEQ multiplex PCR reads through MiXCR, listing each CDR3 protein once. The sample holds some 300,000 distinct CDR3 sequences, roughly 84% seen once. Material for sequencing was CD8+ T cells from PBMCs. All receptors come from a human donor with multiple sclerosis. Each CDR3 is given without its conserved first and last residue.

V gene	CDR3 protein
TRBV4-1	ASSQEGYSIFYEQY
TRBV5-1	ASSSTQLAGLYNEQF
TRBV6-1	ASSPVGYGPNSPLH
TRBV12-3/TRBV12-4	ASSLDPGHTGELF
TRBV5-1	ASSVEGGIYNEQF
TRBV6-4	ASSDLRLQGYEQY
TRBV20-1	SAILGLDDEQF
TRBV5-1	ASSVRDSYNEQF
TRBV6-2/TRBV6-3	ASSPRGDRVGNEQF
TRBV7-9	ASSLLLASQY
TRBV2	ASSERGAPTYNEQF
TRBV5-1	ASSLPRGPYNEQF
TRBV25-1	ASRGRGRDTQY
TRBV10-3	AITSTGISYEQY
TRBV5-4	ASSSLYRGEDTQY
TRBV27	ASKLAGATGELF
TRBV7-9	ASSLAFGDRSNYGYT
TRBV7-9	ASSFTGGDEQY
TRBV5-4	ASSMGADTQY
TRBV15	ATSILQGVYTEAF
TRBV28	ASSFLYSNQPQH
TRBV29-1	SVERGTGGLVEQF
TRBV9	ASSLDLGAGQPQH
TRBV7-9	ASSGRQGQETQY
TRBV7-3	ASSVGQGNGELF
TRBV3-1	ASSQGRGENLVQPQH
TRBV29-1	SVGNRLNTEAF
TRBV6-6	ASSYGAGGPLEQY